The present T cell receptor beta chain was sequenced within a study of blood T cell repertoires in COVID-19. Study details: Material from acute and convalescent COVID-19 was sourced from the United States, Italy and Spain. The analysed material was cDNA or gDNA that came from T cells, B-cell-depleted T cells, or PBMCs.

Seattle-derived patients entered the study during active infection and were followed longitudinally. This CDR3 has 11 residues. V was clipped by 4 bases and J by 6 bases, with 5 bases between them. CDR1 and CDR2 from the germline V gene are KGHSH and LQKENI. Libraries were prepared by immunoSEQ multiplex PCR; TCRdb keeps only in-frame clonotypes and omits some of them. The table records more than 300,000 clones, around 88% of them present only once. Sample: peripheral blood. The V gene is TRBV18, the J gene TRBJ2-3; D is undetermined. The sequence came from a woman aged 30 to 39 with COVID-19, enrolled during active disease. The CDR3 loop reads CASSQSDTQYF. DNA for the CDR3: TGTGCCAGCTCACAATCTGATACGCAGTATTTT.